These 22 T cell receptor beta chains came from one sample sequenced in a study of T cell responses to AZD1222 COVID-19 vaccine. Measured with immunoSEQ multiplex PCR; TCRdb has only the in-frame clones, and not every one. The data contain 70,000 to 75,000 clones, 70% to 90% of them singletons. Sequencing was performed on peripheral blood, taken 28 days after the second AZD1222 dose. These receptors originate from an adult who received the AZD1222 COVID-19 vaccine.

This chain connects TRBV28 to TRBJ2-7; D could derive from TRBD1 or TRBD2 (5 bases each). Germline lookup yields CDR1 MDHEN and CDR2 SYDVKM. Trimming took off 6 bases at V and 2 bases at J, with 17 bases between the two ends. The CDR3 consists of 15 residues. The CDR3 loop reads CASSPPSRGAYEQYF. The CDR3 DNA reads TGTGCCAGCAGCCCCCCTTCCAGAGGGGCCTACGAGCAGTACTTC.

The chain links TRBV6-1 to TRBJ1-1; no clear D. Germline V gene data show CDR1 as MNHNS and CDR2 as SASEGT. This CDR3 comprises 12 residues. V gave up 2 bases and J gave up 5 bases, with 6 bases separating them. The CDR3 DNA reads as TGTGCCAGCAGTGAAACGGGGACTGAAGCTTTCTTT. The encoded protein is CASSETGTEAFF.

The chain links TRBV6-2 or TRBV6-3 to TRBJ2-7; unclear D gene. Germline V lookup: CDR1 MNHEY, CDR2 SVGEGT. Trimming cost V 0 bases and J 2 bases, with 23 bases left between them. CDR3 length: 19 amino acids. The CDR3 region has the DNA TGTGCCAGCAGTTACTCGGCAAATTCTCCGGGCCTAATTCCCTACGAGCAGTACTTC. Protein sequence: CASSYSANSPGLIPYEQYF.

V usage is TRBV5-6 and J usage is TRBJ1-4; a weak D match, TRBD1 (5 bases). The germline V gene has CDR1 SGHDT and CDR2 YYEEEE. V lost 3 bases and J 7 bases, leaving 16 bases between the germline ends. This CDR3 has 15 residues. The CDR3 spells CASSSYWGRGEKLFF. CDR3 DNA sequence: TGTGCCAGCAGCTCCTACTGGGGACGAGGTGAAAAACTGTTTTTT.

CDR3 amino acids: CASSFAGTDSTDTQYF. The CDR3 nucleotides are TGTGCCAGCAGTTTCGCCGGGACCGACAGCACAGATACGCAGTATTTT. The V gene is TRBV27, the J gene TRBJ2-3, with D tentatively TRBD1 or TRBD2 (5 bases each). CDR3 size: 16 residues. From germline, CDR1 is MNHEY and CDR2 SMNVEV (reference sequence). V gave up 3 bases and J gave up 0 bases, with 13 bases separating them.

This rearrangement joins TRBV6-6 to TRBJ1-1; 12 bases fit TRBD1. The CDR3 consists of 16 residues. Germline lookup yields CDR1 MNHNY and CDR2 SVGAGI (reference sequence). J lost 3 bases, V lost 6 bases, and 8 bases had no gene match. This chain's CDR3 is CASSPGTGGRDTEAFF. The CDR3 DNA sequence: TGTGCCAGCAGCCCCGGGACAGGGGGCCGGGACACTGAAGCTTTCTTT.

The chain uses TRBV5-1 and TRBJ1-2; D ambiguous. Germline CDR1 reads SGHRS; CDR2 reads YFSETQ. The CDR3 sequence is 19 residues long. Trimming cost V 4 bases and J 8 bases, with 33 bases left between them. The CDR3 nucleotides read TGCGCCAGCAGCGGGAGGACGGCTAACTATGGAATCGTCTCGGAGGGCTACACCTTC. Amino acids: CASSGRTANYGIVSEGYTF.

V and J are TRBV7-9 and TRBJ1-1, with D uncertain. This CDR3 comprises 15 residues. V gave up 3 bases and J gave up 0 bases, with 11 bases separating them. Germline CDR1 is SEHNR and CDR2 is FQNEAQ (reference sequence). CDR3 amino acids: CASSFFQNMNTEAFF. The CDR3 bases are TGTGCCAGCAGCTTTTTCCAGAACATGAACACTGAAGCTTTCTTT.

The CDR3 region is CASSLGQHNEQFF. The CDR3 bases are TGTGCCAGCAGCCTGGGACAACACAATGAGCAGTTCTTC. V gene TRBV11-3 combines with J gene TRBJ2-1; perhaps TRBD1 as D (6 bases). The CDR3 loop spans 13 amino acids. Germline V gives CDR1 SGHNT, CDR2 YENEEA. V lost 5 bases and J lost 5, with 10 bases in between. The full variable domain, its missing parts supplied by reference TRBV11-3 and TRBJ2-1, is EAGVVQSPRYKIIEKKQPVAFWCNPISGHNTLYWYLQNLGQGPELLIRYENEEAVDDSQLPKDRFSAERLKGVDSTLKIQPAELGDSAVYLCASSLGQHNEQFFGPGTRLTVL.

This clone was detected only once. V usage is TRBV6-2 or TRBV6-3 and J usage is TRBJ1-1, with D perhaps TRBD1 (5 bases). There are 15 residues in the CDR3. CDR1 and CDR2 from the germline V gene are MNHEY and SVGEGT. Deletions cut 2 bases from V and 4 bases from J, with 14 bases between. CDR3 loop: CASSYRQGVGTEAFF. In nucleotides, the CDR3 is TGTGCCAGCAGTTACAGGCAGGGCGTGGGCACTGAAGCTTTCTTT.

The rearrangement uses TRBV9 and TRBJ1-5, with a possible D match to TRBD1 (5 bases). The CDR3 spans 15 residues. Trimming cost V 4 bases and J 0 bases, with 11 bases left between them. Germline CDR1 and CDR2: SGDLS and YYNGEE. The CDR3 DNA reads as TGTGCCAGCAGCTCGGGACCGAATAGCAATCAGCCCCAGCATTTT. Translated: CASSSGPNSNQPQHF.

The chain uses TRBV10-2 and TRBJ1-2; D is possibly TRBD1 (5 bases). With 5 bases removed from V and 7 bases from J, the gap between germline ends came to 14 bases. There are 13 residues in the CDR3. Germline V gene sequence: CDR1 WSHSY, CDR2 SAAADI. The chain's CDR3 is CASSPGTGFGYTF. For the CDR3, the DNA is TGCGCCAGCAGTCCCGGGACGGGATTTGGCTACACCTTC.

The chain uses TRBV7-9 and TRBJ2-7; 13 positions agree with TRBD2. Trimming removed 3 bases from V and 3 bases from J; junction bases left unmatched: 8. This CDR3 region has 17 residues. The V gene's germline CDR1 is SEHNR and CDR2 FQNEAQ (reference sequence). The CDR3 reads CASSLRLAGGPNYEQYF. The CDR3 DNA follows: TGTGCCAGCAGCTTGCGACTAGCGGGAGGTCCCAACTACGAGCAGTACTTC.

J is TRBJ2-7 and V is TRBV7-2; D not certain. V dropped 1 base and J dropped 0 bases, with 10 bases sitting between them. This CDR3 is 15 amino acids long. The V gene's germline CDR1 is SGHTA and CDR2 FQGNSA. The CDR3 reads CASSLEMAYSYEQYF. The CDR3 nucleotides are TGTGCCAGCAGCTTAGAGATGGCCTACTCCTACGAGCAGTACTTC.

The chain joins TRBV6-1 to TRBJ1-3; D is unclear. The CDR3 has 14 amino acids. Germline V gene lookup returns CDR1 MNHNS and CDR2 SASEGT. The V end was cut by 1 base, the J end by 0 bases, with 4 bases between. This chain's CDR3 is CASSEEPSGNTIYF. CDR3 bases: TGTGCCAGCAGTGAAGAGCCCTCTGGAAACACCATATATTTT.

The chain is built from TRBV7-9 and TRBJ1-2, with 8 bases fitting TRBD1. After removal of 1 base from V and 7 bases from J, the junction contained 5 bases not matched to a gene. The germline V gene has CDR1 SEHNR and CDR2 FQNEAQ (reference sequence). The CDR3 is made up of 14 amino acids. CDR3 nucleotides: TGTGCCAGCAGCTTAGAGGGGACAGGACGTGGCTACACCTTC. Translated, it gives CASSLEGTGRGYTF.

CDR3 residues: CASSLFGTGGEKLFF. In DNA form, the CDR3 reads TGTGCCAGCAGCTTATTCGGGACAGGGGGTGAAAAACTGTTTTTT. The V and J genes are TRBV7-8 and TRBJ1-4; TRBD1 aligns across 11 bases. Germline loops: CDR1 SGHVS, CDR2 FQNEAQ. This CDR3 comprises 15 residues. Losses at the gene ends were 2 bases for V and 7 bases for J; bases not matched to a gene: 3.

This clone was recorded only once. V usage is TRBV30 and J usage is TRBJ1-1; D remains unclear. The ends were cut back, 4 bases at V and 4 bases at J, with 10 bases in the middle. Germline V gene data show CDR1 as GTSNPN and CDR2 as SVGIG (reference sequence). CDR3 length equals 12 residues. The CDR3 nucleotides are TGTGCCTGGATCCGCCGGGGCACTGAAGCTTTCTTT. It encodes CAWIRRGTEAFF.

The chain employs TRBV20-1 and TRBJ2-1; D gene ambiguous. Trimming stripped 4 bases from V and 10 bases from J, with 11 bases between. Germline-derived CDR1 and CDR2 are DFQATT and SNEGSKA (reference sequence). The CDR3 totals 11 residues. For the CDR3, the DNA is TGCAGTGCTATGGACCGAGTCGAGCAGTTCTTC. Its protein product is CSAMDRVEQFF.

The sample holds a few counts of this clone. The sample has other DNA sequences that encode this CDR3 too. The chain has TRBV7-3 and TRBJ2-3; D gene uncertain. This CDR3 region has 11 residues. Germline CDR1 reads SGHTA; CDR2 reads FQGTGA. V lost 4 bases to trimming and J lost 3 bases, with 2 bases between them. The CDR3 spells CASSSTDTQYF. CDR3 DNA: TGTGCCAGCAGCTCTACAGATACGCAGTATTTT.

CDR3 DNA: TGTGCCAGCAGAGCGACAGCGAACAATTCACCCCTCCACTTT. Protein sequence: CASRATANNSPLHF. This chain connects TRBV6-5 to TRBJ1-6, with D possibly TRBD1 on 5 matching bases. V was clipped by 6 bases and J by 7 bases, with 13 bases between them. The length of the CDR3 is 14 residues. From germline, CDR1 is MNHEY and CDR2 SVGAGI.

A word on this clone: A junction boundary mismatches the germline segment, possibly from a read error. The rearrangement uses TRBV7-7 and TRBJ2-1, with unresolved D. CDR1 and CDR2 from the germline V gene are SSHAT and FNYEAQ (reference sequence). The CDR3 is made up of 17 amino acids. The CDR3 reads CASSAAGPPENYNEQFF. DNA of the CDR3: TGTGCTAGCAGCGCTGCCGGGCCACCGGAGAACTACAATGAGCAGTTCTTC. Filled out from reference TRBV7-7 and TRBJ2-1, the complete variable domain reads GAGVSQSPRYKVTKRGQDVTLRCDPISSHATLYWYQQALGQGPEFLTYFNYEAQPDKSGLPSDRFSAERPEGSISTLTIQRTEQRDSAMYRCASSAAGPPENYNEQFFGPGTRLTVL.